These 16 T cell receptor beta chains originate from one sample sequenced in a study of patients and donors after allogeneic stem cell transplantation. TCRdb used MiXCR to reprocess the RT-PCR reads, holding one entry per CDR3 protein. Of about 88,000 distinct CDR3 sequences listed, about 44% are singletons. Sequenced material: blood, either unsorted or a sorted T cell fraction (not recorded which). All receptors derive from a human donor who was either an allogeneic HSCT recipient or a stem cell or donor lymphocyte infusion donor (not recorded which). It is not recorded whose cells these are; they may come from a transplant donor.

This clonotype was observed a handful of times. The J gene is TRBJ1-1, the V gene TRBV7-3, with D perhaps TRBD1 (6 bases). The CDR3 covers 14 residues. The V gene's germline CDR1 is SGHTA and CDR2 FQGTGA. The V gene lost 1 base and the J gene lost 6 bases, with 12 bases spanning the gap. CDR3 region: CASSLRAGQSEAFF. CDR3 in DNA: TGTGCCAGCAGCTTAAGAGCTGGACAGTCTGAAGCTTTCTTT.

The sample holds a few counts of this clonotype. The rearrangement links TRBV7-9 to TRBJ1-1; D is perhaps TRBD1 (6 bases). CDR3 size: 16 residues. Germline V gives CDR1 SEHNR, CDR2 FQNEAQ (reference sequence). V lost 1 base and J lost 1, with 13 bases in between. Here the CDR3 reads CASSLDTGTPNTEAFF. DNA for the CDR3: TGTGCCAGCAGCTTAGATACCGGGACACCGAACACTGAAGCTTTCTTT.

J is TRBJ1-1 and V is TRBV4-3; D gene unclear. Germline assignment: CDR1 LGHNA and CDR2 YSLEER. This CDR3 has 13 amino acids. Trimming removed 0 bases at V and 8 bases at J, with 10 bases between. The CDR3 DNA reads as TGCGCCAGCAGCCAAGATACAAACAGAGAAGCTTTCTTT. The encoded protein is CASSQDTNREAFF.

The rearrangement joins TRBV28 to TRBJ2-7; a possible D gene is TRBD2 (7 bases). The CDR3 runs to 16 residues. Between the trimmed V and J ends, which lost 6 bases and 5 bases, there was a span of 23 bases. CDR1 and CDR2 (germline): MDHEN, SYDVKM. DNA of the CDR3: TGTGCCAGCAGCCAACGGGGGCGGGAGTGGGTCCACGAGCAGTACTTC. It specifies CASSQRGREWVHEQYF.

The chain recombines TRBV6-5 with TRBJ1-3, with D unclear. This CDR3 is 14 amino acids long. Germline assignment: CDR1 MNHEY and CDR2 SVGAGI. Trimming shortened V by 2 bases and J by 2 bases, and 7 bases separated the two germline ends. In DNA, the CDR3 is TGTGCCAGCAGTTACCAGGCCCCTGGAAACACCATATATTTT. It yields the protein CASSYQAPGNTIYF.

The J gene is TRBJ1-6, the V gene TRBV7-6; D not certain. Per the germline V gene, CDR1 is SGHVS and CDR2 is FNYEAQ. The CDR3 contains 16 residues. Trimming removed 4 bases from V and 5 bases from J, with 15 bases in between. The CDR3 nucleotides are TGTGCCAGCAGCTGGGTGGGTGGCGGTGATAATTCACCCCTCCACTTT. Its protein product is CASSWVGGGDNSPLHF.

This clonotype has more than one count but fewer than ten. V usage is TRBV3-1 and J usage is TRBJ1-1; no clear D gene. Trimming stripped 1 base from V and 4 bases from J, with 16 bases between. Germline V gene lookup returns CDR1 LGHDT and CDR2 YNNKEL (reference sequence). The CDR3 spans 16 residues. CDR3 sequence (DNA): TGTGCCAGCAGCCAAGGATTCGTGGGAGTCCCCACTGAAGCTTTCTTT. It codes for CASSQGFVGVPTEAFF.

The rearrangement links TRBV7-9 to TRBJ1-3; D remains unclear. Germline V CDR1 and CDR2: SEHNR, FQNEAQ (reference sequence). The length of the CDR3 is 18 residues. The ends were cut back, 3 bases at V and 6 bases at J, with 24 bases in the middle. CDR3 in amino acids: CASSFRISAYAPTNTIYF. The CDR3 DNA reads as TGTGCCAGCAGCTTCCGTATCTCCGCGTACGCCCCAACAAACACCATATATTTT.

This clonotype was found a few times. The rearrangement joins TRBV27 to TRBJ1-2, with D hard to call. Looked up from germline, CDR1 is MNHEY and CDR2 is SMNVEV (reference sequence). The CDR3 totals 14 residues. V was clipped by 11 bases and J by 7 bases, with 23 bases between them. The CDR3 bases are TGTGCCCCAATAGGGCTGGGATGGAGAGGTGGCTACACCTTC. It is translated as CAPIGLGWRGGYTF.

This rearrangement joins TRBV28 to TRBJ1-5, with D uncertain. Per the germline V gene, CDR1 is MDHEN and CDR2 is SYDVKM. CDR3 length: 14 residues. Trimming cost V 3 bases and J 7 bases, with 13 bases left between them. The CDR3 DNA reads as TGTGCCAGCAGTTTTGGACGCCCTGGACAGCCCCAGCATTTT. Protein sequence: CASSFGRPGQPQHF.

The chain is built from TRBV7-3 and TRBJ2-1; 10 bases fit TRBD2. Germline CDR1 SGHTA, CDR2 FQGTGA. The CDR3 consists of 16 residues. With V trimmed by 2 bases and J by 4 bases, 5 bases remained unmatched. The CDR3 is CASSLVSGRTYNEQFF. CDR3 DNA: TGTGCCAGCAGCTTAGTTAGCGGGAGGACGTACAATGAGCAGTTCTTC.

The chain carries TRBV10-2 and TRBJ2-2; D gene ambiguous. The length of the CDR3 is 15 residues. V lost 3 bases to trimming and J lost 6 bases, with 14 bases between them. Looked up from germline, CDR1 is WSHSY and CDR2 is SAAADI. The CDR3 loop reads CASSDPLLTSGELFF. The CDR3 region has the DNA TGCGCCAGCAGTGACCCCCTCCTAACTTCCGGGGAGCTGTTTTTT.

The V and J genes are TRBV28 and TRBJ1-5; D gene unclear. The CDR3 is 13 amino acids. Germline V gene lookup returns CDR1 MDHEN and CDR2 SYDVKM. V gave up 6 bases and J gave up 4 bases, with 10 bases separating them. CDR3 DNA sequence: TGTGCCAGCAGGAAGGACCTAAATCAGCCCCAGCATTTT. Its translation: CASRKDLNQPQHF.

This clonotype was counted a single time. The genes are TRBV7-2 and TRBJ1-2; 7 bases match TRBD1. The ends lost 5 bases at V and 4 bases at J; junction bases unmatched: 4. The CDR3 consists of 13 residues. Germline lookup yields CDR1 SGHTA and CDR2 FQGNSA. CDR3 DNA: TGTGCCAGCAGCCTCGGGACAGTCTATGGCTACACCTTC. It is translated as CASSLGTVYGYTF.

The chain carries TRBV7-9 and TRBJ2-7, with TRBD2 as a possible D gene (7 bases). The V gene's germline CDR1 is SEHNR and CDR2 FQNEAQ (reference sequence). This CDR3 region has 15 residues. Deletions cut 5 bases from V and 3 bases from J, with 17 bases between. CDR3 in amino acids: CASSPQKGGRYEQYF. CDR3 bases: TGTGCCAGCAGCCCGCAAAAGGGGGGGCGCTACGAGCAGTACTTC.

This clonotype was detected a few times. The rearrangement joins TRBV5-5 to TRBJ1-5; possible D gene TRBD1, 5 bases. The CDR3 contains 17 residues. Germline V gene data show CDR1 as SGHKS and CDR2 as YYEKEE (reference sequence). V was shortened by 4 bases and J by 2 bases, with 19 bases between the two germline ends. CDR3 in amino acids: CASSPNRGDGGNQPQHF. The CDR3 region has the DNA TGTGCCAGCAGCCCCAATCGGGGGGATGGAGGCAATCAGCCCCAGCATTTT.